This T cell receptor beta chain was identified in a study of blood T cell repertoires in COVID-19. Study at large: Specimens from acute and convalescent COVID-19 originated in the United States, Italy and Spain. In each case, the material was cDNA or gDNA derived from T cells, B-cell-depleted T cells, or PBMCs.

Clones were read by immunoSEQ multiplex PCR, and TCRdb kept only the in-frame ones, dropping some. The sample has roughly 300,000 clones, 87% seen once. CDR3 size: 15 residues. Trimming removed 5 bases at V and 7 bases at J, with 21 bases between. Germline V lookup: CDR1 LNHDA, CDR2 SQIVND (reference sequence). The material sequenced was peripheral blood. The chain carries TRBV19 and TRBJ2-7; D remains unclear. The receptor was derived from a woman aged 40 to 50 who had recovered from COVID-19. CDR3 amino acids: CASSPSTGGRLEQYF. CDR3 DNA: TGTGCCAGTAGTCCGAGCACGGGTGGTCGTTTGGAGCAGTACTTC.